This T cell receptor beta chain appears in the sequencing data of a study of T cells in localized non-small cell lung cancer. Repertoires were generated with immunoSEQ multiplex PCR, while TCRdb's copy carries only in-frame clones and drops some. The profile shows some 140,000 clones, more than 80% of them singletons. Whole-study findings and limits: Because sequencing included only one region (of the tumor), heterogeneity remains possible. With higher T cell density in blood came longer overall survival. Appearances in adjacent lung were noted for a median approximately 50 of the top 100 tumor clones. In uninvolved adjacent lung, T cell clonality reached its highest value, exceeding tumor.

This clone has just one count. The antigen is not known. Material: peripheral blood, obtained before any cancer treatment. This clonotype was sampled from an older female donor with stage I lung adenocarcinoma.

The CDR3 region is CSVGAAGKSYEQYF. Here the CDR3 DNA reads TGCAGCGTTGGGGCGGCTGGCAAATCCTACGAGCAGTACTTC. The chain employs TRBV29-1 and TRBJ2-7; no clear D gene. The CDR3 sequence is 14 residues long. Trimming removed 4 bases at V and 1 base at J, with 14 bases between. In germline, CDR1 is SQVTM, CDR2 ANQGSEA.